These T cell receptor beta chains were read from a single sample in a study of blood T cell repertoires in COVID-19. Assay: immunoSEQ multiplex PCR; the TCRdb copy retains only in-frame clones and omits some. The data contain roughly 400,000 clones, about 87% of them singletons. The source material was PBMCs or T cells enriched from blood (not recorded which). Receptors were obtained from a woman aged 45-59 years who had recovered from COVID-19. Both conserved end residues are part of each CDR3. The D gene is left open where the match is weak.

d_call,v_call,j_call,cdr3_aa
.,TRBV7-9,TRBJ2-3,CASKRGGLTDTQYF
TRBD1,TRBV7-9,TRBJ2-1,CASSLAKATGGYNEQFF
TRBD1,TRBV7-3,TRBJ1-1,CASSPDRQTEAFF
TRBD2,TRBV11-2,TRBJ2-1,CASSYSGASYNEQFF
.,TRBV7-9,TRBJ2-7,CASSLAGAAYEQYF
TRBD1,TRBV9,TRBJ2-1,CASSWTGPEQFF
TRBD1,TRBV5-1,TRBJ1-1,CASASGTANTEAFF
.,TRBV9,TRBJ1-1,CASSLEVIGAEAFF
.,TRBV9,TRBJ1-6,CASSVEMKPNSPLHF
TRBD1,TRBV5-1,TRBJ1-2,CASKQGVDGYTF
TRBD1,TRBV2,TRBJ2-3,CASSDQGAIDTQYF
TRBD2,TRBV9,TRBJ2-1,CASSVGNGGAVDEQFF
TRBD1,TRBV29-1,TRBJ1-1,CSVEAGGHTEAFF
.,TRBV15,TRBJ2-7,CATSREGAVSYEQYF
TRBD1,TRBV9,TRBJ1-3,CASSSGQGAGNTIYF
.,TRBV7-9,TRBJ2-1,CASSPDTYKQFF
TRBD2,TRBV2,TRBJ2-2,CASRGDAGANTGELFF
TRBD1,TRBV5-5,TRBJ1-2,CASSLGDRLYGYTF
TRBD1,TRBV28,TRBJ1-1,CASSPLGQGWAEAFF
TRBD1,TRBV3-1/TRBV3-2,TRBJ1-3,CASSTRQGARGNTIYF
TRBD2,TRBV9,TRBJ2-5,CASSVGATSGGKETQYF
TRBD1,TRBV7-9,TRBJ1-4,CASSFPGQGNEKLFF
TRBD1,TRBV4-3,TRBJ1-2,CASSQDRTGGGYGYTF